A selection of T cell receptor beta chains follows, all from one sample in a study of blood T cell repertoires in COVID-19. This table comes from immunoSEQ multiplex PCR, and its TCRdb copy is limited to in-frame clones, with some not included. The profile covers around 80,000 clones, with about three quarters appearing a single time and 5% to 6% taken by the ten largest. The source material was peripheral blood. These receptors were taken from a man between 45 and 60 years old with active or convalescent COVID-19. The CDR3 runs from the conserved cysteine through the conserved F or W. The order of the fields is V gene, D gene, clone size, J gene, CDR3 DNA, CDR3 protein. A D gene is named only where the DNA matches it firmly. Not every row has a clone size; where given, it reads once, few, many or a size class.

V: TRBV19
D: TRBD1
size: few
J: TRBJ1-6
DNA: TGTGCCAGTAGTATAGATCTTTGGGCCGGGACAGCTAATTCACCCCTCCACTTT
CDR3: CASSIDLWAGTANSPLHF

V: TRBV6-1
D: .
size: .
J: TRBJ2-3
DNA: TGTGCCAGCAGTGAATACCCCCCTGGGGGGATAGCAGATACGCAGTATTTT
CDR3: CASSEYPPGGIADTQYF

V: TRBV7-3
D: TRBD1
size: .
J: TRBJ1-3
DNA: TGTGCCAGCAGCTTGACAGGGGGTGGAAACACCATATATTTT
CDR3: CASSLTGGGNTIYF

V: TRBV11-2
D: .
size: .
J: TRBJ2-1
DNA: TGTGCCAGCAGTGACGGGGGGCGGGGTGAGCAGTTCTTC
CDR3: CASSDGGRGEQFF

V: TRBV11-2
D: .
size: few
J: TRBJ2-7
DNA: TGTGCCAGCAGCTTTAATCGACAGGAGCAGTACTTC
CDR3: CASSFNRQEQYF

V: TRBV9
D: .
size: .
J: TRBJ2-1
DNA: TGTGCCAGCAGCGGAAGGGGTTACAATGAGCAGTTCTTC
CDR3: CASSGRGYNEQFF

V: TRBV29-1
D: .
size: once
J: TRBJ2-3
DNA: TGCAGCGTTGTTTGGCGGGGAAGGGGCACAGATACGCAGTATTTT
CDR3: CSVVWRGRGTDTQYF

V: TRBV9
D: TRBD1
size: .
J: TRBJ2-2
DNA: TGTGCCAGCAGCGCCCACGGGACAGGACTCACCGGGGAGCTGTTTTTT
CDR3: CASSAHGTGLTGELFF

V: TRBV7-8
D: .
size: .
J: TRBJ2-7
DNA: TGTGCCAGCAGCTTCCCCCCGGGGGAGGACTCCTACGAGCAGTACTTC
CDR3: CASSFPPGEDSYEQYF

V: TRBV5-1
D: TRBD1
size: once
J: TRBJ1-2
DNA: TGCGCCAGCAGCGGAACCGGGACAGGGGGCTATGGCTACACCTTC
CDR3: CASSGTGTGGYGYTF

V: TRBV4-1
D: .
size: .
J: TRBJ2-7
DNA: TGCGCCAGCAGCCAATTGATAAGTTCGACAGGAGGTGACTACGAGCAGTACTTC
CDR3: CASSQLISSTGGDYEQYF

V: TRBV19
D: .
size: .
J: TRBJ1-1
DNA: TGTGCCAGTAGTATTGTTGGTGGTCAGGGTGAAGCTTTCTTT
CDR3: CASSIVGGQGEAFF

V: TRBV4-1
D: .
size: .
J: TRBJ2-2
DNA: TGCGCCAGCAGCCAAGGAAATCAGGCGATCGGGGAGCTGTTTTTT
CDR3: CASSQGNQAIGELFF

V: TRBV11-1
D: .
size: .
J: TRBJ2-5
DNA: TGTGCCAGCAGCTTATCCGGACTCCAAGAGACCCAGTACTTC
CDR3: CASSLSGLQETQYF

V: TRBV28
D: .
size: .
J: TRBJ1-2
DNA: TGTGCCAGCATTCACAGGAACTATGGCTACACCTTC
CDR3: CASIHRNYGYTF

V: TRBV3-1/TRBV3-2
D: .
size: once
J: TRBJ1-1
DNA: TGTGCCAGCAGCGCAGGGGTTTCGAACACTGAAGCTTTCTTT
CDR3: CASSAGVSNTEAFF

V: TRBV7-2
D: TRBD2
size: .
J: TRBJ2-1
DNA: TGTGCCAGCGCGCCACAGCGGGGGGGTTCAGGGTCCTACAATGAGCAGTTCTTC
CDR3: CASAPQRGGSGSYNEQFF